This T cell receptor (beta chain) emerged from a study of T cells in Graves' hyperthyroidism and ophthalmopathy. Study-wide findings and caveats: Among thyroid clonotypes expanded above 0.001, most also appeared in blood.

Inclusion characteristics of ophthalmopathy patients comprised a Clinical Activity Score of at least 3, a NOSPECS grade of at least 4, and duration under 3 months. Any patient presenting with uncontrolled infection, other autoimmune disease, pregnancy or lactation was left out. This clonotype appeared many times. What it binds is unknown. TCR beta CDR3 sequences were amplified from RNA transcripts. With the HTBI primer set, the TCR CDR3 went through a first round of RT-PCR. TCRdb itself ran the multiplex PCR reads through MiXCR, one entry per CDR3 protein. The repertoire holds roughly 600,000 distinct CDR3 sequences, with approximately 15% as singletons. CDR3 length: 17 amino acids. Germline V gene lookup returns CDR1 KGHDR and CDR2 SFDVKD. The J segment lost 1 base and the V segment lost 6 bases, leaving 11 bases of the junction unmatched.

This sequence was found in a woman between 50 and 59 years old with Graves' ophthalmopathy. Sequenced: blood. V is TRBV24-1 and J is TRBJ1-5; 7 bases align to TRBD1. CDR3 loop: CATSPTPGGGSNQPQHF. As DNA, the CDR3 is TGTGCCACCAGTCCTACTCCAGGGGGAGGGAGCAATCAGCCCCAGCATTTT.